This T cell receptor (beta chain) was documented in a study of a mutant IDH1 vaccine in newly diagnosed glioma. V was clipped by 0 bases and J by 0 bases, with 7 bases between them. The CDR3 runs 15 residues. CDR1 and CDR2 (germline): WNHNN, SYGVQD (reference sequence). Produced via immunoSEQ multiplex PCR; TCRdb's table is partial and in-frame only. The data contain tens of thousands of clones, approximately 88% of them singletons. Described time point: week 47, end of study. A single vaccine dose contained 300 ug of mutant IDH1 20-mer peptide, and topical imiquimod was used with it. Concerning this clone: Its antigen remains unidentified.

V and J are TRBV10-1 and TRBJ2-3; the D is unclear. The sequence was obtained from a woman aged 30 to 39 with glioma. Some clones in this sample may be carry-over from other donors' samples. The sample consisted of PBMCs, taken from a glioma patient whose treatment included an IDH1 peptide vaccine. The CDR3 region has the DNA TGCGCCAGCAGTGAGTCCACGTCGAGCACAGATACGCAGTATTTT. Translation gives CASSESTSSTDTQYF.